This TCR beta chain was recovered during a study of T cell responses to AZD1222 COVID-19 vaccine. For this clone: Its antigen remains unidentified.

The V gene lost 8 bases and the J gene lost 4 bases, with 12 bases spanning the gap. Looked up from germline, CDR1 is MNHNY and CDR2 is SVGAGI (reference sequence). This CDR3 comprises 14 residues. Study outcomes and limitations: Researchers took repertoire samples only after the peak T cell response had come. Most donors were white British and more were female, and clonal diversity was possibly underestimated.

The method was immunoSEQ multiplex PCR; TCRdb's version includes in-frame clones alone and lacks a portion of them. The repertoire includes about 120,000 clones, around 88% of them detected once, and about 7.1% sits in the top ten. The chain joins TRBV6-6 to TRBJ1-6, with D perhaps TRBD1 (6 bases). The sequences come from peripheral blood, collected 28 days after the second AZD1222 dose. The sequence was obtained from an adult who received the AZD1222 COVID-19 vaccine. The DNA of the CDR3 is TGTGCCAGCTCTTACGGACAGTATAATTCACCCCTCCACTTT. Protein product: CASSYGQYNSPLHF.